The present entry profiles one T cell receptor beta chain with its context. This table comes from immunoSEQ multiplex PCR, and its TCRdb copy is limited to in-frame clones, with some not included. The sample has 200,000 to 300,000 clones, 87% seen once. This CDR3 is built from 15 residues. Per germline, CDR1 SGHTA and CDR2 FQGNSA. The V segment lost 4 bases and the J segment 6 bases; nucleotides outside the gene matches: 2. The record originates from a study of blood T cell repertoires in COVID-19. The specimen was peripheral blood. This chain links TRBV7-2 with TRBJ2-4, with TRBD2 matching over 14 bases. The sequence was collected from a woman aged 40 to 50 who had recovered from COVID-19. CDR3 residues: CASSSGLAGGNIQYF. The CDR3 DNA is TGTGCCAGCAGCTCCGGACTAGCGGGGGGAAACATTCAGTACTTC. The full variable domain, completed using reference TRBV7-2 and TRBJ2-4, is GAGVSQSPSNKVTEKGKDVELRCDPISGHTALYWYRQSLGQGLEFLIYFQGNSAPDKSGLPSDRFSAERTGGSVSTLTIQRTQQEDSAVYLCASSSGLAGGNIQYFGAGTRLSVL.